These 8 T cell receptor beta chains were sequenced from one sample in a study of molecular identifiers for immune sequencing clone quantification. TCRdb re-analysed the PCR reads in MiXCR, keeping a single row per CDR3 protein. The table has approximately 590,000 distinct CDR3 sequences, around 25% seen once. The sample consisted of naive CD8+ T cells from blood, with Jurkat cell RNA spiked in. Specified subset: FACS-sorted CD8+CD4-CCR7+CD45RA+ naive T cells. These receptors were collected from a human donor in good health. Some libraries in this study had Jurkat cell RNA spiked in.

This clonotype has a single count. A clone one base away is much larger, so this may be a read error. CDR3 nucleotides: TGCGCCAGCAGCCTCCATGGGACAGGGAGGTACACTGAAGCTTTCTTT. The encoded protein is CASSLHGTGRYTEAFF. The chain links TRBV5-1 to TRBJ1-1; 9 bases fit TRBD1. The CDR3 has 16 amino acids. V trimming: 4 bases; J trimming: 3 bases; junction bases outside the gene matches: 10. The germline gives CDR1 SGHRS, CDR2 YFSETQ.

In its sample, this clonotype was seen many times. This chain links TRBV5-1 with TRBJ2-7; 7 bases map to TRBD2. In germline, CDR1 is SGHRS, CDR2 YFSETQ. J gave up 0 bases and V 0 bases, and 3 bases lay outside the gene matches. This CDR3 is built from 15 residues. CDR3 sequence (DNA): TGCGCCAGCAGCTTGGACGGGGGGAGCTCCTACGAGCAGTACTTC. Amino acids: CASSLDGGSSYEQYF.

This clonotype was counted many times. This chain joins TRBV5-1 and TRBJ2-5; TRBD2 matches 11 bases. Germline V gene sequence: CDR1 SGHRS, CDR2 YFSETQ. The CDR3 loop spans 15 amino acids. The V segment lost 6 bases and the J segment 5 bases; nucleotides outside the gene matches: 9. CDR3 region: CASKELAGDLETQYF. DNA of the CDR3: TGCGCCAGCAAGGAACTAGCGGGAGACTTGGAGACCCAGTACTTC.

This clonotype was recorded a few times. The rearrangement joins TRBV20-1 to TRBJ1-1, with D maybe TRBD1 (6 bases). CDR1 is DFQATT, CDR2 SNEGSKA, per germline (reference sequence). Trimming took 1 base from V and 7 from J, leaving 13 bases between them. The CDR3 sequence is 13 residues long. CDR3 nucleotide sequence: TGCAGTGCTAGAGCCACGACAGGCCATGAAGCTTTCTTT. Translated: CSARATTGHEAFF.

J is TRBJ2-5 and V is TRBV4-1; the D gene is possibly TRBD2 (6 bases). This CDR3 spans 15 amino acids. Germline CDR1 reads MGHRA; CDR2 reads YSYEKL. V lost 4 bases, J lost 2 bases, and 14 bases lay in between. The CDR3 here is CASSPEGRTQETQYF. The CDR3 nucleotides are TGCGCCAGCAGCCCCGAGGGGAGGACTCAAGAGACCCAGTACTTC.

This clonotype was counted between two and nine times. The chain recombines TRBV7-2 with TRBJ1-1; D is uncertain. This CDR3 region has 14 residues. The V end was cut by 4 bases, the J end by 3 bases, with 12 bases between. Germline assignment: CDR1 SGHTA and CDR2 FQGNSA. CDR3 loop: CASSSVPGDTEAFF. CDR3 sequence (DNA): TGTGCCAGCAGCTCCGTACCTGGCGACACTGAAGCTTTCTTT.

The J gene is TRBJ1-6, the V gene TRBV19; unclear D gene. The CDR3 spans 17 residues. The V end lost 3 bases, the J end lost 5 bases, and 17 bases lay between the germline ends. CDR1 and CDR2 from the germline V gene are LNHDA and SQIVND (reference sequence). CDR3 residues: CASSMGVGLLNNSPLHF. The CDR3, as DNA: TGTGCCAGTAGTATGGGAGTTGGTTTATTAAATAATTCACCCCTCCACTTT.

A remark on this clonotype: A much larger clone is a single base away; this may be a read error. It is likely a read error, because the conserved phenylalanine at the end of the CDR3 is missing. The chain links TRBV27 to TRBJ1-1, with TRBD1 matching over 7 bases. This CDR3 region has 14 residues. Germline trimming cut 7 bases from V and 4 bases from J; bases unmatched to any gene: 9. Germline V lookup: CDR1 MNHEY, CDR2 SMNVEV (reference sequence). In DNA, the CDR3 is TGTGCCAGCAAGACGAGTCAGGGGGGCACTGAAGCTTTCTCT. This encodes CASKTSQGGTEAFS.